This T cell receptor beta chain was identified in a study of blood T cell repertoires in COVID-19 (dated by TCRdb to about 2020). With regard to the full study: Samples covering the acute and convalescent phases of COVID-19 were provided by collaborators in the United States, Italy and Spain. The prospective study material was composed of cDNA or gDNA derived from T cells, B-cell-depleted T cells, or PBMCs. Deeply sampled blood TCRbeta repertoires from subjects exposed to, actively infected with, or recovered from COVID-19 were included in the dataset. The repertoires were made available in a free public database intended to serve as a resource for research on the immune response to SARS-CoV-2. The samples were drawn from the first 160 participants of the ongoing ImmuneRACE study and from 950 to 1,500 subjects provided by 6 global collaborators. A de-identified subject ID, COVID-19 status, age in years and sex were almost always included in the sample metadata. Where available, HLA class I and class II types were taken from metadata supplied by the sample provider and were not determined by assay-based typing. What the work shows at the level of the full study, not this receptor alone: Clinical and demographic metadata were provided uncurated, with the amount varying by source and participant.

Notes on this clone: No antigen is known for it. No base quality values were provided; no much bigger clone lies one nucleotide off.

Collaborating institutions collected whole blood in K2EDTA tubes following their own protocols. For TCRbeta analysis, collaborators shipped samples as frozen whole blood, isolated PBMCs, or DNA extracted from either of those sample types. V is cut by 2 bases and J by 5 bases, and the space between the germline ends is 14 bases. Spanning cysteine to phenylalanine, the CDR3 consists of 15 amino acids. Just CDR3 DNA is preserved here, 45 bases in frame from base 1. Taken from the germline V gene, the CDR1 and CDR2 loops are SGHRS and YFSETQ. TCRbeta CDR3 regions were amplified from genomic DNA using the immunoSEQ Assay, a bias-controlled multiplex PCR. From the authors' description of their analysis: Within the assay, amplification of reference gene primers was used to estimate how many nucleated cells each sample contained. To quantify the absolute abundance of each unique TCRbeta CDR3 rearrangement, sequence reads were collapsed and filtered. For each sample, productive Simpson clonality was calculated by taking the square root of Simpson's diversity index across productive rearrangements. This is the immuneACCESS table as TCRdb keeps it, with only in-frame sequences that have V and J called. A part of the clones is gone; compared with another copy, unresolved V genes explain less than half, and the rest is unexplained. V, J and clone size reflect that table, while D and trimming were determined from the DNA. The sample table holds 150,000 to 200,000 clones, of which approximately 80% were seen once. The ten biggest clones cover around 6.9% of the sample.

This sequence originates from a man between 60 and 75 years old with acute or convalescent COVID-19. The chain is encoded by TRBV5-1 joined to TRBJ2-1, with TRBD1 perhaps the D gene, on 5 matching bases. The sample consisted of peripheral blood. The CDR3 region: CASSLRQGSNNEQFF. DNA sequence: TGCGCCAGCAGCTTACGGCAGGGATCGAACAATGAGCAGTTCTTC.